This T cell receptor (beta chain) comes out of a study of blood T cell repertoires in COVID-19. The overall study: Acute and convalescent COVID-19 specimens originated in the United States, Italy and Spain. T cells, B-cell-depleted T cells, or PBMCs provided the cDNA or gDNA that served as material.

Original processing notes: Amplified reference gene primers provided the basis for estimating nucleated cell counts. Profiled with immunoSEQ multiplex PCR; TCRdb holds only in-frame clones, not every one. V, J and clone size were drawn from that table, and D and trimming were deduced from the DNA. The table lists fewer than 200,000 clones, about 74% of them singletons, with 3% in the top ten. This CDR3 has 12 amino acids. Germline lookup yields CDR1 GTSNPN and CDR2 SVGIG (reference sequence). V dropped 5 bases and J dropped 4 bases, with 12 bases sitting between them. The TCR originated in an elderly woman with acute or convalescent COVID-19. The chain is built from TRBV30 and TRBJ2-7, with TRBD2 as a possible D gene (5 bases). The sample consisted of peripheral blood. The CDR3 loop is CAWSRRSYEQYF. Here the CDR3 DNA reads TGTGCCTGGTCCCGGAGGAGTTACGAGCAGTACTTC. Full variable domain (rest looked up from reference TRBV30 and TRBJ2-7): SQTIHQWPATLVQPVGSPLSLECTVEGTSNPNLYWYRQAAGRGLQLLFYSVGIGQISSEVPQNLSASRPQDRQFILSSKKLLLSDSGFYLCAWSRRSYEQYFGPGTRLTVT.